The 25 T cell receptor beta chains presented below share a single source sample, sequenced in a study of post-analysis software for immune sequencing data. cDNA libraries for TCR beta contained unique molecular identifiers. TCRdb fed the PCR reads into MiXCR, producing one record per CDR3 protein. The data show about half a million distinct CDR3 sequences, around 40% seen once. No antigen has been identified for these receptors. Study-wide findings and caveats: In patients, four to six TRBV segments were more frequent than in controls, with TRBV5-6, TRBV5-1 and TRBV20-1 among them.

Sequenced material: blood. The receptors were gathered from a girl between 5 and 17 years old with multiple sclerosis.

V is TRBV20-1 and J is TRBJ2-3; the match to TRBD1 covers 8 bases. V was pared by 5 bases and J by 1 base, with 8 bases of the junction left unmatched. Germline CDR1 reads DFQATT; CDR2 reads SNEGSKA (reference sequence). The CDR3 is 15 amino acids. DNA for the CDR3: TGCAGTGCTTCCCAGGGGGCGGTCGGCACAGATACGCAGTATTTT. Translated: CSASQGAVGTDTQYF.

The chain is built from TRBV12-3 or TRBV12-4 and TRBJ2-7, with a tentative D call TRBD1 (6 bases). The last part of the DNA fits TRBJ2-5 better; the J call may be wrong. The CDR3 covers 12 residues. CDR3 DNA: TGTGCCAGCACCCCCACAGGGGAGACCCAGTACTTC. This encodes CASTPTGETQYF.

In this sample, this clonotype turned up many times. The V call is TRBV6-1, the J call TRBJ2-1; the match to TRBD2 covers 7 bases. Per the germline V gene, CDR1 is MNHNS and CDR2 is SASEGT. CDR3 length: 15 amino acids. V gave up 2 bases and J gave up 4 bases; unmatched junction bases: 5. The CDR3 sequence is CASSESSGAYNEQFF. The CDR3 coding sequence is TGTGCCAGCAGTGAATCGAGCGGGGCTTACAATGAGCAGTTCTTC.

Only a few counts were recorded for this clonotype. The V and J genes are TRBV28 and TRBJ1-5; D is perhaps TRBD1 (6 bases). Germline loops: CDR1 MDHEN, CDR2 SYDVKM. This CDR3 contains 15 residues. Deletions cut 0 bases from V and 4 bases from J, with 10 bases between. CDR3 residues: CASSLWAGENQPQHF. The CDR3 DNA reads as TGTGCCAGCAGTTTATGGGCAGGGGAGAATCAGCCCCAGCATTTT.

This chain links TRBV10-3 with TRBJ1-5; tentative D call: TRBD1 (6 bases). In germline, CDR1 is ENHRY, CDR2 SYGVKD. The CDR3 is made up of 13 amino acids. Between the trimmed V and J ends, which lost 3 bases and 11 bases, there was a span of 14 bases. Here the CDR3 reads CAISEGMAGAQHF. Written as DNA, the CDR3 is TGTGCCATCAGTGAAGGTATGGCAGGGGCCCAGCATTTT.

This clonotype was detected many times. This chain uses TRBV9 with TRBJ1-2; a weak D match, TRBD1 (6 bases). V was trimmed by 0 bases and J by 1 base, leaving 10 bases between them. The germline V gene encodes CDR1 SGDLS and CDR2 YYNGEE. The CDR3 loop spans 15 amino acids. The CDR3 region has the DNA TGTGCCAGCAGCGTAGGGGCAGGGGATAACTATGGCTACACCTTC. Translated, it gives CASSVGAGDNYGYTF.

This rearrangement joins TRBV24-1 to TRBJ2-1; 7 bases map to TRBD1. CDR1 and CDR2 (germline): KGHDR, SFDVKD. This CDR3 has 15 residues. V lost 2 bases and J lost 6; bases outside the gene matches: 6. As DNA, the CDR3 is TGTGCCACCAGTGATTACCCGACAGGGCCCAATGAGCAGTTCTTC. Its translation: CATSDYPTGPNEQFF.

This rearrangement joins TRBV7-6 to TRBJ2-4; D might be TRBD1 (6 bases). The end of the DNA is better explained by TRBJ2-7, so the J call may be wrong. The germline CDR1 and CDR2 sequences are SGHVS and FNYEAQ. This CDR3 spans 17 amino acids. CDR3 amino acids: CASSDRFQGSRLYEQYF. DNA of the CDR3: TGTGCCAGCAGCGACCGTTTCCAGGGGTCGCGGCTCTACGAGCAGTACTTC.

The chain links TRBV6-5 to TRBJ1-2; 8 bases fit TRBD1. The J segment lost 8 bases and the V segment lost 0 bases, leaving 8 bases of the junction unmatched. The CDR3 runs 15 residues. Germline V CDR1 and CDR2: MNHEY, SVGAGI. This CDR3 reads CASSYSSGQGPGYTF. As DNA, the CDR3 is TGTGCCAGCAGTTACTCGAGCGGACAGGGTCCCGGCTACACCTTC.

This clonotype was picked up one time. At one of its ends the junction is not consistent with the germline gene, which may arise from a read error. CDR3 in amino acids: CASSLYKSSEQYF. The DNA for the CDR3 is TGTGCCAGCAGCCTTTATAAATCCTCCGAGCAGTACTTC. The rearrangement links TRBV7-9 to TRBJ2-7; D remains ambiguous. CDR1 and CDR2 from the germline V gene are SEHNR and FQNEAQ (reference sequence). The CDR3 contains 13 residues.

This clonotype was observed once. The chain has TRBV10-3 and TRBJ2-5; the match to TRBD1 covers 7 bases. The assigned J gene may be wrong: the sequence end matches TRBJ2-7 better. There are 14 residues in the CDR3. CDR1 and CDR2 (germline): ENHRY, SYGVKD. The chain's CDR3 is CAISEGNRGCEQYF. For the CDR3, the DNA is TGTGCCATCAGTGAGGGAAACAGGGGCTGCGAGCAGTACTTC.

V usage is TRBV28 and J usage is TRBJ1-5, with a tentative D call TRBD1 (6 bases). Germline V lookup: CDR1 MDHEN, CDR2 SYDVKM. V was pared by 6 bases and J by 3 bases, with 15 bases between. The CDR3 has 15 residues. CDR3 in DNA: TGTGCCAGCAGAGCGATACAGGGATCCAATCAGCCCCAGCATTTT. Its protein product is CASRAIQGSNQPQHF.

The chain links TRBV27 to TRBJ1-2, with TRBD1 identical over 7 bases. CDR3 length equals 16 residues. The germline gives CDR1 MNHEY, CDR2 SMNVEV (reference sequence). V shed 3 bases and J 5 bases; nucleotides not matched to a gene: 12. This chain's CDR3 is CASSFRAGGLEYGYTF. The CDR3 nucleotides read TGTGCCAGCAGTTTTCGGGCAGGGGGGCTGGAGTATGGCTACACCTTC.

A few counts support this clonotype. The rearrangement joins TRBV12-3 or TRBV12-4 to TRBJ2-5; 10 nucleotides align to TRBD1. V gave up 3 bases and J gave up 2 bases; unmatched junction bases: 3. This CDR3 has 15 residues. This CDR3 is CASSFWGQGQETQYF. CDR3 bases: TGTGCCAGCAGTTTCTGGGGACAGGGGCAAGAGACCCAGTACTTC.

The chain combines TRBV6-5 with TRBJ2-7; a weak D match, TRBD2 (5 bases). Deletions cut 4 bases from V and 3 bases from J, with 7 bases between. CDR3 length: 12 residues. The V gene's germline CDR1 is MNHEY and CDR2 SVGAGI. In DNA, the CDR3 is TGTGCCAGCAGTTCGGGGATCTACGAGCAGTACTTC. Amino acid sequence: CASSSGIYEQYF.

This chain uses TRBV28 with TRBJ2-4; D is undetermined. Germline V CDR1 and CDR2: MDHEN, SYDVKM. This CDR3 contains 13 residues. V lost 3 bases to trimming and J lost 7 bases, with 10 bases between them. CDR3 sequence reads: CASSFTAPNIQYF. CDR3 in DNA: TGTGCCAGCAGTTTCACGGCCCCCAACATTCAGTACTTC.

This clonotype was found a few times. The chain joins TRBV6-6 to TRBJ2-7, with 11 positions matching TRBD2. J gave up 7 bases and V 6 bases, and 11 bases lay outside the gene matches. The CDR3 spans 15 residues. Germline lookup yields CDR1 MNHNY and CDR2 SVGAGI (reference sequence). CDR3 sequence: CASRNSGRAGMEQYF. In nucleotides, the CDR3 is TGTGCCAGCAGGAATAGCGGGAGGGCCGGTATGGAGCAGTACTTC.

As to this clonotype: A much larger clone differs from this one at a single base, so this may be a read error. The chain recombines TRBV6-2 or TRBV6-3 with TRBJ2-7; unclear D gene. The CDR3 has 10 amino acids. The germline CDR1 and CDR2 sequences are MNHEY and SVGEGT. Trimming pared 8 bases from V and 4 bases from J, leaving 6 bases between. CDR3 sequence (DNA): TGTGCCAGCGGCAAGTACGAGCAGTACTTC. Translating gives CASGKYEQYF.

CDR3 protein: CAISVDQETQYF. CDR3 DNA: TGTGCCATCAGTGTCGACCAAGAGACCCAGTACTTC. The J gene is TRBJ2-5, the V gene TRBV10-3; unclear D gene. This CDR3 is built from 12 residues. The ends were cut back, 4 bases at V and 0 bases at J, with 3 bases in the middle. Germline CDR1 is ENHRY and CDR2 is SYGVKD.

This clonotype was detected only a few times. V and J are TRBV9 and TRBJ1-5; 10 nucleotides agree with TRBD1. CDR3 length equals 14 residues. The germline gives CDR1 SGDLS, CDR2 YYNGEE. The ends lost 0 bases at V and 7 bases at J; junction bases unmatched: 1. DNA of the CDR3: TGTGCCAGCAGCGTAGGGGACAGGGGCCAGCCCCAGCATTTT. Translation: CASSVGDRGQPQHF.

A note on this clonotype: An end of the junction does not agree with germline; a read error may underlie this. This chain connects TRBV5-1 to TRBJ2-3; D gene uncertain. There are 15 residues in the CDR3. Per germline, CDR1 SGHRS and CDR2 YFSETQ. CDR3 in amino acids: CASSFGSARTDTQYF. The DNA of the CDR3 is TGCGCCAGTAGCTTTGGGTCAGCCCGCACAGATACGCAGTATTTT.

This clonotype was recorded a few times. V usage is TRBV20-1 and J usage is TRBJ2-5; D not certain. The better agreement between TRBJ2-7 and the DNA end casts doubt on the J call. CDR3 length equals 14 residues. The germline gives CDR1 DFQATT, CDR2 SNEGSKA (reference sequence). The CDR3 region is CSAQRTDHPYEQYF. CDR3 sequence (DNA): TGCAGTGCTCAGAGGACGGATCATCCCTACGAGCAGTACTTC.

The chain employs TRBV10-3 and TRBJ2-7, with TRBD1 matching over 9 bases. Trimming removed 4 bases from V and 3 bases from J; junction bases left unmatched: 4. Germline assignment: CDR1 ENHRY and CDR2 SYGVKD. The CDR3 totals 14 residues. The CDR3 protein is CAISAGTGYYEQYF. The DNA of the CDR3 is TGTGCCATCAGTGCGGGGACAGGGTACTACGAGCAGTACTTC.

The table lists this clonotype with a few counts. J is TRBJ1-1 and V is TRBV4-1; the D is unclear. The V gene lost 4 bases and the J gene lost 0 bases, with 9 bases spanning the gap. CDR3 length: 14 residues. Germline CDR1 MGHRA, CDR2 YSYEKL. This chain's CDR3 is CASSLRRMNTEAFF. The CDR3 region has the DNA TGCGCCAGCAGCCTCAGGCGCATGAACACTGAAGCTTTCTTT.

As for this clonotype: A much larger clonotype is one base distant, so this may be a read error. V is TRBV4-2 and J is TRBJ2-7, with D possibly TRBD2 on 5 matching bases. This CDR3 is 16 amino acids long. Deletions cut 0 bases from V and 3 bases from J, with 15 bases between. Germline-derived CDR1 and CDR2 are LGHNA and YNFKEQ. The CDR3 region is CASSQDSASRSYEQYF. CDR3 DNA sequence: TGTGCCAGCAGCCAAGATTCGGCTAGCAGGAGCTACGAGCAGTACTTC.